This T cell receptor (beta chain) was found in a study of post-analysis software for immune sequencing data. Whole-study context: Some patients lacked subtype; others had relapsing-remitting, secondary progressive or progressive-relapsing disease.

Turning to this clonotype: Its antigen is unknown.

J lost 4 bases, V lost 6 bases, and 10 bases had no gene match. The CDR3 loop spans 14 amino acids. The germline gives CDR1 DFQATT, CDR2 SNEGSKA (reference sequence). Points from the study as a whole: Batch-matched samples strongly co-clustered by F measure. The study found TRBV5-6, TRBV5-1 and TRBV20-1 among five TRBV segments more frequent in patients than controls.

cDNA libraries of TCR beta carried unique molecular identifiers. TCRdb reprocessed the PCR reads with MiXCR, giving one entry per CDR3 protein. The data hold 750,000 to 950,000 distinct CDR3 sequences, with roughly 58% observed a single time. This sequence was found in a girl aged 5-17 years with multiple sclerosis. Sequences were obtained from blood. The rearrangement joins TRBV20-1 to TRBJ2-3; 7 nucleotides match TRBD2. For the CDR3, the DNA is TGCAGTGCCACCGGCGGCGGGAGACCAGATACGCAGTATTTT. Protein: CSATGGGRPDTQYF.